These 5 T cell receptor beta chains were all obtained from the same sample, sequenced in a study of cytomegalovirus exposure and HLA in healthy donors. The PCR ran on 60 Vbeta and 13 Jbeta primers. Clones were sequenced by immunoSEQ multiplex PCR, and TCRdb holds only the in-frame ones, with some missing. The sample includes about 150,000 clones, 80% to 85% of them seen just once. Sequencing was performed on PBMCs. The source of these receptors is a male donor in good health and CMV-seronegative.

The CDR3 DNA reads TGTGCCAGCAGCTTTACAGGGGGCGCGGGTGACAATGAGCAGTTCTTC. As protein: CASSFTGGAGDNEQFF. The chain carries TRBV7-9 and TRBJ2-1, with TRBD1 identical over 9 bases. The CDR3 contains 16 residues. Germline-derived CDR1 and CDR2 are SEHNR and FQNEAQ (reference sequence). Germline trimming cut 3 bases from V and 5 bases from J; bases unmatched to any gene: 8.

The chain has TRBV11-2 and TRBJ1-2, with 7 bases fitting TRBD1. Germline V gives CDR1 SGHAT, CDR2 FQNNGV. Germline trimming cut 5 bases from V and 0 bases from J; bases unmatched to any gene: 15. The CDR3 totals 18 residues. CDR3 coding DNA: TGTGCCAGCAGCCCAGAGACAGGGCCGGGAGATGCTAACTATGGCTACACCTTC. This sequence encodes CASSPETGPGDANYGYTF.

The V gene is TRBV7-9, the J gene TRBJ2-5, with 7 bases lining up with TRBD2. CDR3 size: 16 residues. Germline CDR1 is SEHNR and CDR2 is FQNEAQ (reference sequence). J was trimmed by 0 bases and V by 1 base; bases with no gene match: 5. For the CDR3, the DNA is TGTGCCAGCAGCTTAGGACCGGCGGGGGACCAAGAGACCCAGTACTTC. Translated, it gives CASSLGPAGDQETQYF.

The rearrangement links TRBV7-9 to TRBJ1-1; 8 bases fit TRBD1. The CDR3 has 12 amino acids. The germline V gene encodes CDR1 SEHNR and CDR2 FQNEAQ (reference sequence). V was pared by 5 bases and J by 8 bases, with 4 bases of the junction left unmatched. The CDR3 sequence: CASSQGQGEAFF. In DNA, the CDR3 is TGTGCCAGCAGCCAAGGACAGGGCGAAGCTTTCTTT.

This chain joins TRBV2 and TRBJ2-3, with 7 nucleotides matching TRBD2. The junction had 10 bases not matched to a gene; V was cut back by 4 bases and J by 0 bases. This CDR3 has 17 residues. The germline gives CDR1 SNHLY, CDR2 FYNNEI. In DNA, the CDR3 is TGTGCCAGCAGTGTTACGGGGGGTAATGCTAGCACAGATACGCAGTATTTT. Protein: CASSVTGGNASTDTQYF.